The clone carrying this T cell receptor beta chain was observed a handful of times. This sample stems from a study of T-cell reconstitution after alpha-beta-depleted transplantation in children. Unique molecular identifiers tagged the TCRbeta library. TCRdb processed the PCR reads anew with MiXCR; each CDR3 protein has one entry. The repertoire holds fewer than 400,000 distinct CDR3 sequences, with roughly 22% as singletons. V gave up 0 bases and J gave up 0 bases, with 10 bases separating them. The CDR3 loop spans 15 amino acids. Germline values: CDR1 SGDLS, CDR2 YYNGEE. Sequences were derived from PBMCs from the stem cell graft donor, sampled from the stem cell graft. The clonotype comes from a human donor who donated a stem cell graft to a child with acute myeloid leukemia. V and J are TRBV9 and TRBJ2-7; the D gene is possibly TRBD1 (5 bases). This CDR3 is CASSVGTGTSYEQYF. For the CDR3, the DNA is TGTGCCAGCAGCGTAGGAACAGGAACCTCCTACGAGCAGTACTTC. The whole variable domain, filled in from reference TRBV9 and TRBJ2-7, reads DSGVTQTPKHLITATGQRVTLRCSPRSGDLSVYWYQQSLDQGLQFLIQYYNGEERAKGNILERFSAQQFPDLHSELNLSSLELGDSALYFCASSVGTGTSYEQYFGPGTRLTVT.